Reported below is one TCR beta chain. The sample comes from a study of technical replicates of blood from a handful of donors. Looked up from germline, CDR1 is MGHDK and CDR2 is SYGVNS. Trimming took off 5 bases at V and 2 bases at J, with 12 bases between the two ends. There are 14 residues in the CDR3. Clones were read by immunoSEQ multiplex PCR, and TCRdb kept only the in-frame ones, dropping some. Seen here are about 73,000 clones, 93% observed once, and the top ten hold approximately 0.25%. The receptor was isolated from a human donor in good health. Sequencing was carried out using T cells isolated from PBMCs. This chain uses TRBV25-1 with TRBJ1-2; tentatively, D is TRBD1 (6 bases). DNA of the CDR3: TGTGCCAGCAGTTGGGGCCAGGGGAACTATGGCTACACCTTC. Translating gives CASSWGQGNYGYTF.